Only a few counts were recorded for the clone carrying this T cell receptor (beta chain). Antigen: not known. The CDR3 totals 13 residues. Germline assignment: CDR1 LGHNT and CDR2 FRNRAP. V was clipped by 3 bases and J by 6 bases, with 9 bases between them. The sample originates from a study of identical twins. TCRdb itself ran the 5' RACE reads through MiXCR, one entry per CDR3 protein. The table shows approximately 590,000 distinct CDR3 sequences, with more than 9% occurring only once. Whole-study results and caveats: Carriage of fewer insertions was seen in abundant cord blood beta clonotypes, whereas memory repertoires showed none. Invariant MAIT and iNKT cells are populations that could partly confound zero-insertion analyses. Modeled out-of-frame TCR alpha sharing in monozygotic twins fell below observed levels. Out-of-frame alpha sequences shared by twins were enriched for low generation probability.

In addition, the sample was reused for a study of yellow fever vaccine responses in identical twins.

This TCR was sampled from a woman aged 18-29 years in good health. Source material: PBMCs. The gene calls are TRBV12-5 and TRBJ2-1; D is ambiguous. The CDR3 spells CASGFRSTNEQFF. Written as DNA, the CDR3 is TGTGCTAGTGGTTTTCGGAGTACCAATGAGCAGTTCTTC.